This T cell receptor (beta chain) came from a study of blood T cell repertoires in COVID-19 (dated by TCRdb to about 2020). Concerning the study at large: Samples covering the acute and convalescent phases of COVID-19 were provided by collaborators in the United States, Italy and Spain. Subjects who had been exposed to COVID-19, were actively infected with it, or had recovered from it provided the deeply sampled blood TCRbeta repertoires that made up the dataset. Where available, HLA class I and class II types were taken from metadata supplied by the sample provider and were not determined by assay-based typing. Samples were obtained from the ongoing ImmuneRACE study (first 160 participants) and from about 1,300 subjects provided by 6 global collaborators. A de-identified subject ID, COVID-19 status, age in years and sex were almost always included in the sample metadata. The material from the prospective study consisted of cDNA or gDNA derived from T cells, B-cell-depleted T cells, or PBMCs. The repertoires were made available in a free public database intended to serve as a resource for research on the immune response to SARS-CoV-2.

The junction carries 8 bases between V and J, which are trimmed by 2 bases and 0 bases respectively. From a lookup of the germline V gene, CDR1 and CDR2 are MNHEY and SVGAGI. The CDR3 spans 15 residues, from the cysteine through the phenylalanine. The kept DNA is CDR3 alone, 45 bases in frame from the first base. TCRbeta CDR3 regions were amplified from genomic DNA by means of the immunoSEQ Assay, a bias-controlled multiplex PCR. Per the source publication's procedure: Nucleated cell counts per sample were estimated from amplification of reference gene primers within the assay. To quantify the absolute abundance of each unique TCRbeta CDR3 rearrangement, sequence reads were collapsed and filtered. For each sample, productive Simpson clonality was calculated as the square root of Simpson's diversity index across productive rearrangements. The immuneACCESS repertoire file appears here via TCRdb, limited to in-frame rearrangements. These files lack a portion of the clones; in checked studies, under half of the deficit traces to unresolved V genes, and the cause of the others is not known. Clonal size and the V and J genes are those of that table, whereas D and trimming came from the DNA. For this sample the table gives 150,000 to 200,000 clones, of which roughly nine tenths were detected only once. About 2.1% of the sample rests with the top ten.

Another Seattle source contributed samples from volunteer blood donors who had recovered from COVID-19. Collaborating institutions collected whole blood in K2EDTA tubes following their own protocols. For TCRbeta analysis, collaborators shipped samples in one of three forms: frozen whole blood, isolated PBMCs, or DNA extracted from either of those sample types. Results and caveats for the whole study, not just this receptor: How much clinical and demographic metadata was included differed by source and by participant, and the metadata was provided uncurated.

The sample holds a few counts of this clone. There is no known antigen for this receptor. Qualities for individual bases were not recorded, and no much larger clone is one base off. The source of this sequence is a man younger than 35 who had recovered from COVID-19. Sequencing was performed on peripheral blood. Recombination joined TRBV6-5 with TRBJ2-1, with no D gene named confidently. The CDR3 protein is CASSYGLGSYNEQFF. The bases read TGTGCCAGCAGTTACGGGCTTGGCTCCTACAATGAGCAGTTCTTC.